A selection of T cell receptor beta chains follows, all from one sample in a study of blood T cell repertoires in COVID-19. Clones were sequenced by immunoSEQ multiplex PCR, and TCRdb holds only the in-frame ones, with some missing. The sample yields just over 300,000 clones, almost 90% seen once. Material for sequencing was PBMCs or T cells enriched from blood (not recorded which). The receptor set was obtained from a woman in her late teens or twenties with acute COVID-19. Both conserved end residues are part of each CDR3. The order of the fields is V gene, D gene, J gene, clone size, CDR3 protein, CDR3 DNA. D genes are given only for firm matches. Size is omitted from some rows. Given values are once, few, many or a class for expanded clones.

v_call: TRBV6-1
d_call: .
j_call: TRBJ1-5
clone_size: .
cdr3_aa: CASRTDRLRQPQHF
cdr3_nt: TGTGCCAGCAGAACTGACAGGTTGCGACAGCCCCAGCATTTT

v_call: TRBV12-3/TRBV12-4
d_call: .
j_call: TRBJ1-4
clone_size: few
cdr3_aa: CASSSGVKEKLFF
cdr3_nt: TGTGCCAGCAGTTCGGGGGTTAAAGAAAAACTGTTTTTT

v_call: TRBV28
d_call: TRBD1
j_call: TRBJ1-4
clone_size: .
cdr3_aa: CASSLQTGENEKLFF
cdr3_nt: TGTGCCAGCAGCCTTCAGACAGGGGAGAATGAAAAACTGTTTTTT

v_call: TRBV19
d_call: TRBD1
j_call: TRBJ2-7
clone_size: .
cdr3_aa: CASSEDRVNEQYF
cdr3_nt: TGTGCCAGCAGCGAGGACAGGGTCAACGAGCAGTACTTC

v_call: TRBV13
d_call: .
j_call: TRBJ1-2
clone_size: .
cdr3_aa: CASSLGSQGNYGYTF
cdr3_nt: TGTGCCAGCAGCTTGGGGTCCCAGGGGAACTATGGCTACACCTTC

v_call: TRBV6-2/TRBV6-3
d_call: .
j_call: TRBJ1-1
clone_size: .
cdr3_aa: CASSYGGRGAFF
cdr3_nt: TGTGCCAGCAGTTATGGTGGGAGGGGAGCTTTCTTT

v_call: TRBV5-1
d_call: .
j_call: TRBJ2-2
clone_size: .
cdr3_aa: CASSLGTGLAGELFF
cdr3_nt: TGCGCCAGCAGCTTGGGAACAGGGTTGGCCGGGGAGCTGTTTTTT

v_call: TRBV24-1
d_call: .
j_call: TRBJ2-2
clone_size: .
cdr3_aa: CATSDRAREAGELFF
cdr3_nt: TGTGCCACCAGTGATCGGGCCAGGGAAGCCGGGGAGCTGTTTTTT

v_call: TRBV28
d_call: TRBD1
j_call: TRBJ1-1
clone_size: .
cdr3_aa: CASTDMRQGETFF
cdr3_nt: TGTGCCAGCACCGATATGAGACAGGGAGAAACTTTCTTT

v_call: TRBV7-3
d_call: TRBD1
j_call: TRBJ2-3
clone_size: .
cdr3_aa: CASSEDRGLLDTQYF
cdr3_nt: TGTGCCAGCAGCGAAGACAGGGGGCTTCTAGATACGCAGTATTTT

v_call: TRBV28
d_call: .
j_call: TRBJ2-7
clone_size: .
cdr3_aa: CASSSGGGREEQYF
cdr3_nt: TGTGCCAGCAGCTCTGGGGGCGGCCGAGAGGAGCAGTACTTC

v_call: TRBV11-2
d_call: TRBD2
j_call: TRBJ2-1
clone_size: .
cdr3_aa: CASSASSGPYNEQFF
cdr3_nt: TGTGCCAGCAGCGCATCTAGCGGCCCCTACAATGAGCAGTTCTTC

v_call: TRBV3-1/TRBV3-2
d_call: .
j_call: TRBJ1-1
clone_size: .
cdr3_aa: CASSLPDRPSTEAFF
cdr3_nt: TGTGCCAGCAGCCTCCCTGACAGGCCCAGCACTGAAGCTTTCTTT

v_call: TRBV7-9
d_call: TRBD2
j_call: TRBJ2-7
clone_size: .
cdr3_aa: CASSLARLAGGLQYF
cdr3_nt: TGTGCCAGCAGCTTAGCGCGGTTAGCGGGAGGGTTGCAGTACTTC

v_call: TRBV2
d_call: .
j_call: TRBJ1-4
clone_size: .
cdr3_aa: CATRDPGHSNEKLFF
cdr3_nt: TGTGCCACCCGGGACCCGGGACACAGTAATGAAAAACTGTTTTTT

v_call: TRBV20-1
d_call: .
j_call: TRBJ2-7
clone_size: .
cdr3_aa: CSASGASRGSSYEQYF
cdr3_nt: TGCAGTGCTAGTGGGGCTAGCAGGGGAAGCTCCTACGAGCAGTACTTC

v_call: TRBV7-9
d_call: TRBD1
j_call: TRBJ1-1
clone_size: .
cdr3_aa: CASSSTGSTEAFF
cdr3_nt: TGTGCCAGCAGCTCGACAGGGAGCACTGAAGCTTTCTTT

v_call: TRBV29-1
d_call: TRBD1
j_call: TRBJ1-1
clone_size: .
cdr3_aa: CSVSTGADAEAFF
cdr3_nt: TGCAGCGTTTCGACAGGGGCCGACGCTGAAGCTTTCTTT

v_call: TRBV2
d_call: TRBD1
j_call: TRBJ2-5
clone_size: .
cdr3_aa: CASSVGTGEGETQYF
cdr3_nt: TGTGCCAGCAGTGTGGGGACAGGGGAGGGAGAGACCCAGTACTTC

v_call: TRBV10-2
d_call: .
j_call: TRBJ1-5
clone_size: .
cdr3_aa: CASSESAGFSNQPQHF
cdr3_nt: TGCGCCAGCAGTGAGTCCGCGGGTTTTAGCAATCAGCCCCAGCATTTT

v_call: TRBV15
d_call: TRBD1
j_call: TRBJ1-2
clone_size: .
cdr3_aa: CATSRDRDRNYGYTF
cdr3_nt: TGTGCCACCAGCAGAGATAGGGACAGGAACTATGGCTACACCTTC

v_call: TRBV28
d_call: TRBD1
j_call: TRBJ1-2
clone_size: .
cdr3_aa: CASSRQGAGGYTF
cdr3_nt: TGTGCCAGCAGTCGGCAGGGGGCTGGTGGCTACACCTTC

v_call: TRBV7-9
d_call: .
j_call: TRBJ1-5
clone_size: .
cdr3_aa: CASSLQGSNQPQHF
cdr3_nt: TGTGCCAGCAGCTTGCAGGGTAGCAATCAGCCCCAGCATTTT

v_call: TRBV2
d_call: TRBD2
j_call: TRBJ2-7
clone_size: .
cdr3_aa: CASSALAGIGEQYF
cdr3_nt: TGTGCCAGCAGTGCCCTAGCGGGAATCGGCGAGCAGTACTTC

v_call: TRBV5-6
d_call: .
j_call: TRBJ2-7
clone_size: once
cdr3_aa: CASSPLSGTSSYEQYF
cdr3_nt: TGTGCCAGCAGCCCTCTATCAGGGACATCCTCCTACGAGCAGTACTTC

v_call: TRBV2
d_call: TRBD2
j_call: TRBJ2-1
clone_size: .
cdr3_aa: CASSELGTSGIHNEQFF
cdr3_nt: TGTGCCAGCAGTGAATTGGGAACTAGCGGGATCCACAATGAGCAGTTCTTC

v_call: TRBV5-1
d_call: .
j_call: TRBJ2-7
clone_size: .
cdr3_aa: CASSLRIGGEQYF
cdr3_nt: TGCGCCAGCAGCTTGAGGATCGGCGGCGAGCAGTACTTC

v_call: TRBV27
d_call: .
j_call: TRBJ1-5
clone_size: .
cdr3_aa: CASSVLGPGQPQHF
cdr3_nt: TGTGCCAGCAGTGTGCTGGGTCCGGGTCAGCCCCAGCATTTT

v_call: TRBV7-2
d_call: .
j_call: TRBJ2-1
clone_size: .
cdr3_aa: CASSLAGREESEQFF
cdr3_nt: TGTGCCAGCAGCTTAGCTGGCAGGGAGGAATCTGAGCAGTTCTTC

v_call: TRBV9
d_call: TRBD2
j_call: TRBJ2-3
clone_size: .
cdr3_aa: CASSVVAGQRDTQYF
cdr3_nt: TGTGCCAGCAGCGTAGTAGCGGGGCAGAGGGATACGCAGTATTTT

v_call: TRBV19
d_call: TRBD1
j_call: TRBJ2-3
clone_size: many
cdr3_aa: CASSMIGQGAVDTQYF
cdr3_nt: TGTGCCAGTAGTATGATAGGCCAGGGGGCAGTAGATACGCAGTATTTT

v_call: TRBV5-4
d_call: TRBD2
j_call: TRBJ2-7
clone_size: .
cdr3_aa: CASSLLGLAGYEQYF
cdr3_nt: TGTGCCAGCAGCTTGTTGGGACTAGCGGGATACGAGCAGTACTTC

v_call: TRBV2
d_call: TRBD1
j_call: TRBJ1-5
clone_size: .
cdr3_aa: CASSNRGNSNQPQHF
cdr3_nt: TGTGCCAGCAGTAACAGGGGGAATAGCAATCAGCCCCAGCATTTT

v_call: TRBV29-1
d_call: TRBD1
j_call: TRBJ1-1
clone_size: .
cdr3_aa: CSSYRQGLNTEAFF
cdr3_nt: TGCAGCTCATACCGACAGGGTTTGAACACTGAAGCTTTCTTT

v_call: TRBV6-5
d_call: .
j_call: TRBJ1-3
clone_size: .
cdr3_aa: CASSPDIFGNTIYF
cdr3_nt: TGTGCCAGCAGTCCTGACATCTTCGGAAACACCATATATTTT

v_call: TRBV14
d_call: .
j_call: TRBJ2-3
clone_size: .
cdr3_aa: CASSHLGTDTQYF
cdr3_nt: TGTGCCAGCAGCCACCTAGGCACAGATACGCAGTATTTT

v_call: TRBV18
d_call: .
j_call: TRBJ2-7
clone_size: .
cdr3_aa: CASSYIAEPYEQYF
cdr3_nt: TGTGCCAGCTCCTATATCGCGGAGCCCTACGAGCAGTACTTC

v_call: TRBV9
d_call: .
j_call: TRBJ1-1
clone_size: .
cdr3_aa: CASSEAVNTEAFF
cdr3_nt: TGTGCCAGCAGCGAGGCGGTGAACACTGAAGCTTTCTTT

v_call: TRBV18
d_call: .
j_call: TRBJ2-7
clone_size: .
cdr3_aa: CASSGVRESYEQYF
cdr3_nt: TGTGCCAGCTCCGGGGTTAGGGAGTCCTACGAGCAGTACTTC

v_call: TRBV5-1
d_call: TRBD2
j_call: TRBJ2-3
clone_size: .
cdr3_aa: CASSWGFTGTSGPDTQYF
cdr3_nt: TGCGCCAGCAGCTGGGGATTCACCGGGACTAGCGGGCCAGATACGCAGTATTTT

v_call: TRBV13
d_call: TRBD2
j_call: TRBJ2-2
clone_size: once
cdr3_aa: CASSSYSGDYTGELFF
cdr3_nt: TGTGCCAGCAGCTCCTATAGCGGGGACTACACCGGGGAGCTGTTTTTT

v_call: TRBV20-1
d_call: .
j_call: TRBJ2-1
clone_size: .
cdr3_aa: CSASILRGYNEQFF
cdr3_nt: TGCAGTGCTAGTATCCTCCGAGGGTACAATGAGCAGTTCTTC

v_call: TRBV19
d_call: TRBD1
j_call: TRBJ2-1
clone_size: .
cdr3_aa: CASSIDRGNYNEQFF
cdr3_nt: TGTGCCAGTAGTATTGACAGGGGGAACTACAATGAGCAGTTCTTC

v_call: TRBV30
d_call: .
j_call: TRBJ1-1
clone_size: .
cdr3_aa: CAWSRPEIAFF
cdr3_nt: TGTGCCTGGTCTCGCCCGGAGATAGCTTTCTTT

v_call: TRBV10-3
d_call: TRBD1
j_call: TRBJ1-5
clone_size: .
cdr3_aa: CAISAGRGQGNQPQHF
cdr3_nt: TGTGCCATCAGTGCCGGGAGGGGGCAGGGCAATCAGCCCCAGCATTTT

v_call: TRBV12-3/TRBV12-4
d_call: .
j_call: TRBJ1-1
clone_size: .
cdr3_aa: CASSYFGAEAFF
cdr3_nt: TGTGCCAGCAGTTACTTCGGGGCTGAAGCTTTCTTT

v_call: TRBV9
d_call: .
j_call: TRBJ1-6
clone_size: .
cdr3_aa: CASSVDEGVGSPLHF
cdr3_nt: TGTGCCAGCAGCGTAGATGAGGGCGTTGGCTCACCCCTCCACTTT

v_call: TRBV27
d_call: .
j_call: TRBJ1-2
clone_size: .
cdr3_aa: CASSLSVQGRGYTF
cdr3_nt: TGTGCCAGCAGTTTATCGGTACAGGGCAGGGGCTACACCTTC

v_call: TRBV21-1
d_call: .
j_call: TRBJ2-6
clone_size: once
cdr3_aa: CASSKGGGAVGANVLTF
cdr3_nt: TGTGCCAGCAGCAAAGGGGGTGGGGCAGTTGGGGCCAACGTCCTGACTTTC

v_call: TRBV7-3
d_call: TRBD1
j_call: TRBJ1-1
clone_size: .
cdr3_aa: CASSLTGEGSTEAFF
cdr3_nt: TGTGCCAGCAGCTTGACAGGGGAGGGTTCTACTGAAGCTTTCTTT

v_call: TRBV7-9
d_call: .
j_call: TRBJ1-1
clone_size: .
cdr3_aa: CASSLYSTEAFF
cdr3_nt: TGTGCCAGCAGCTTATATAGCACTGAAGCTTTCTTT

v_call: TRBV28
d_call: .
j_call: TRBJ1-5
clone_size: .
cdr3_aa: CASSLRGSNQPQHF
cdr3_nt: TGTGCCAGCAGTTTGCGGGGGAGCAATCAGCCCCAGCATTTT

v_call: TRBV6-2/TRBV6-3
d_call: .
j_call: TRBJ1-1
clone_size: few
cdr3_aa: CASSLGQLMNTEAFF
cdr3_nt: TGTGCCAGCAGCCTCGGACAGCTCATGAACACTGAAGCTTTCTTT